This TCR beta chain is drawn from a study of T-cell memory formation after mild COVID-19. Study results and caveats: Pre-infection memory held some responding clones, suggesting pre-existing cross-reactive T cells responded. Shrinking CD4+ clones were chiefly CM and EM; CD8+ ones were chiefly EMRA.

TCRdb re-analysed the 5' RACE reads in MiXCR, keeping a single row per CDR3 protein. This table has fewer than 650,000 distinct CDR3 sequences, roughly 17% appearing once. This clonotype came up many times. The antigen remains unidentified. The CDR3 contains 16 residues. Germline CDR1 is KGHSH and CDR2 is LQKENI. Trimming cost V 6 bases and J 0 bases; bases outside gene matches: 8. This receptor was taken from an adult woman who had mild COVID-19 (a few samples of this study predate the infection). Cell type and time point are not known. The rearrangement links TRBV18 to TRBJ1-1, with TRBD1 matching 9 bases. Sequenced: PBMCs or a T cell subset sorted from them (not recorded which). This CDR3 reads CASSPGQGRVNTEAFF. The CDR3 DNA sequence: TGTGCCAGCTCTCCCGGACAGGGGAGGGTGAACACTGAAGCTTTCTTT.